The clone carrying this T cell receptor (beta chain) has only a few counts. The data belong to a study of blood T cell repertoires in COVID-19. Overall study context: Samples came from the United States, Italy and Spain, spanning acute and convalescent COVID-19. Sources were T cells, B-cell-depleted T cells, or PBMCs; the material itself was cDNA or gDNA.

Germline CDR1 is SEHNR and CDR2 is FQNEAQ (reference sequence). This CDR3 contains 13 residues. V lost 1 base to trimming and J lost 1 base, with 4 bases between them. The data were produced by immunoSEQ multiplex PCR, yet TCRdb's version contains in-frame clones alone and is incomplete. The sample lists 140,000 to 150,000 clones, approximately 89% occurring once. The receptor's source is a man in his sixties with active or convalescent COVID-19. V and J are TRBV7-9 and TRBJ1-1; D is uncertain. The source material was peripheral blood. The CDR3: CASSLVGNTEAFF. The CDR3 DNA sequence: TGTGCCAGCAGCTTAGTCGGGAACACTGAAGCTTTCTTT. Filled out from reference TRBV7-9 and TRBJ1-1, the complete variable domain reads DTGVSQNPRHKITKRGQNVTFRCDPISEHNRLYWYRQTLGQGPEFLTYFQNEAQLEKSRLLSDRFSAERPKGSFSTLEIQRTEQGDSAMYLCASSLVGNTEAFFGQGTRLTVV.